The rows below give T cell receptor beta chains drawn from one sample of a study of blood T cell repertoires in COVID-19. Assay used: immunoSEQ multiplex PCR; TCRdb lists only in-frame clones, some missing. The table records hundreds of thousands of clones, 85% to 90% of them present only once. The sample comprised PBMCs or T cells enriched from blood (not recorded which). These receptors came from a man between 18 and 35 years old who had recovered from COVID-19. CDR3s include the opening cysteine and the closing phenylalanine or tryptophan. The D gene is left open where the match is weak. A row's size may be missing; if present it is once, few, many or a size class.

J: TRBJ1-6
length: 17
size: -
V: TRBV2
D: -
DNA: TGTGCCAGCAGTGACCCGACAGAGAGCTCCTATAATTCACCCCTCCACTTT
CDR3: CASSDPTESSYNSPLHF

J: TRBJ2-5
length: 16
size: -
V: TRBV5-5
D: -
DNA: TGTGCCAGCAGCTTGTATTTCGGGGGAATCCAAGAGACCCAGTACTTC
CDR3: CASSLYFGGIQETQYF

J: TRBJ1-2
length: 13
size: few
V: TRBV6-1
D: -
DNA: TGTGCCAGCAGTGAAATATCAGGTGATGGCTACACCTTC
CDR3: CASSEISGDGYTF

J: TRBJ1-3
length: 15
size: -
V: TRBV10-3
D: -
DNA: TGTGCCATCAGTGTAGGGAGAACCTCTGGAAACACCATATATTTT
CDR3: CAISVGRTSGNTIYF

J: TRBJ2-1
length: 17
size: few
V: TRBV5-6
D: TRBD2
DNA: TGTGCCAGCAGCTTGGCCGGGGGACTAGTGAGTCTCAATGAGCAGTTCTTC
CDR3: CASSLAGGLVSLNEQFF

J: TRBJ2-3
length: 20
size: -
V: TRBV7-3
D: TRBD2
DNA: TGTGCCAGCAGCTTAGACCGGGACGTAGCCGGGACTAGCAGCACAGATACGCAGTATTTT
CDR3: CASSLDRDVAGTSSTDTQYF

J: TRBJ1-4
length: 12
size: -
V: TRBV29-1
D: -
DNA: TGCAGCGCCCGGTCGGGAGCCGAAAAACTGTTTTTT
CDR3: CSARSGAEKLFF

J: TRBJ1-3
length: 16
size: -
V: TRBV28
D: -
DNA: TGTGCCAGCAATCAAAAACAGGCCAGCTCTGGAAACACCATATATTTT
CDR3: CASNQKQASSGNTIYF

J: TRBJ2-5
length: 13
size: -
V: TRBV7-2
D: -
DNA: TGTGCCAGCAGCTTACGTAGGGGTGAGACCCAGTACTTC
CDR3: CASSLRRGETQYF

J: TRBJ2-7
length: 13
size: -
V: TRBV6-5
D: -
DNA: TGTGCCAGCAGCGGCAGGGCCAACTACGAGCAGTACTTC
CDR3: CASSGRANYEQYF

J: TRBJ2-5
length: 14
size: -
V: TRBV7-9
D: TRBD1
DNA: TGTGCCATCTATGAAGAGGGGGCAGGGGAGACCCAGTACTTC
CDR3: CAIYEEGAGETQYF

J: TRBJ2-3
length: 16
size: -
V: TRBV25-1
D: TRBD2
DNA: TGTGCCAGCAGTCCCCTACTAGCGGTTCACACAGATACGCAGTATTTT
CDR3: CASSPLLAVHTDTQYF

J: TRBJ1-6
length: 15
size: few
V: TRBV7-8
D: TRBD1
DNA: TGTGCCAGCAGCAGAGGGGGACAGGGCATTTCACCCCTCCACTTT
CDR3: CASSRGGQGISPLHF

J: TRBJ1-4
length: 17
size: -
V: TRBV14
D: -
DNA: TGTGCCAGCAGCCAATCCACCTCAGGGCCAACTAATGAAAAACTGTTTTTT
CDR3: CASSQSTSGPTNEKLFF

J: TRBJ1-5
length: 15
size: -
V: TRBV29-1
D: -
DNA: TGCAGCGTTGAAGTGAGTAGACTTAGCAATCAGCCCCAGCATTTT
CDR3: CSVEVSRLSNQPQHF

J: TRBJ2-5
length: 15
size: -
V: TRBV7-6
D: TRBD1
DNA: TGTGCCAGCAGCTTAGTGGGGACAGTCCAAGAGACCCAGTACTTC
CDR3: CASSLVGTVQETQYF

J: TRBJ2-2
length: 15
size: -
V: TRBV4-1
D: TRBD2
DNA: TGCGCCAGCAGCGGAGCGGGGGGCCTCACCGGGGAGCTGTTTTTT
CDR3: CASSGAGGLTGELFF

J: TRBJ2-1
length: 12
size: -
V: TRBV3-1/TRBV3-2
D: -
DNA: TGTGCCAGCAGCCAAGAGGGCAGGGAGCAGTTCTTC
CDR3: CASSQEGREQFF

J: TRBJ2-1
length: 11
size: -
V: TRBV5-1
D: -
DNA: TGCGCCAGCATTTTAGAAGATGAGCAGTTCTTC
CDR3: CASILEDEQFF

J: TRBJ2-3
length: 15
size: -
V: TRBV28
D: -
DNA: TGTGCCAGCAGTTTTAGCTCCTCTGGGACAGATACGCAGTATTTT
CDR3: CASSFSSSGTDTQYF

J: TRBJ2-6
length: 16
size: -
V: TRBV4-2
D: TRBD1
DNA: TGTGCCAGCAGCCAAGTTGGACAGGCTGGGGCCAACGTCCTGACTTTC
CDR3: CASSQVGQAGANVLTF

J: TRBJ2-5
length: 15
size: -
V: TRBV18
D: -
DNA: TGTGCCAGCTCACCACCCGGACAGTATCAAGAGACCCAGTACTTC
CDR3: CASSPPGQYQETQYF

J: TRBJ1-5
length: 14
size: -
V: TRBV30
D: -
DNA: TGTGCCTGGGATCCCGGGGTGGCAAATCAGCCCCAGCATTTT
CDR3: CAWDPGVANQPQHF

J: TRBJ2-4
length: 15
size: -
V: TRBV5-5
D: -
DNA: TGTGCCAGCAGCTTGTATTACGGGAGAGGGGACATTCAGTACTTC
CDR3: CASSLYYGRGDIQYF

J: TRBJ1-1
length: 13
size: -
V: TRBV29-1
D: TRBD1
DNA: TGCAGCGTGGGGGGACAGTTGAACACTGAAGCTTTCTTT
CDR3: CSVGGQLNTEAFF

J: TRBJ2-7
length: 13
size: -
V: TRBV12-3/TRBV12-4
D: TRBD1
DNA: TGTGCCAGCAGTCCCAGACAGGGTTCCGAGCAGTACTTC
CDR3: CASSPRQGSEQYF